This TCR beta chain stems from a study of spatial heterogeneity in lung cancer. Whole-study context: Among detected sequences, beta-chain ones consistently exceeded alpha-chain ones in number. The mean occurrence of each unique TCR and UMI combination in raw reads exceeded eight.

The time point: sample taken at primary tumor resection. The cohort: approximately 66 early-stage, untreated non-small cell lung cancer patients. This clonotype was detected ten times or more. Trimming pared 3 bases from V and 2 bases from J, leaving 17 bases between. CDR1 is SNHLY and CDR2 is FYNNEI in the germline V gene. CDR3 length equals 17 residues. TCRdb re-analysed the 5' RACE reads in MiXCR, keeping a single row per CDR3 protein. The sample includes about 20,000 distinct CDR3 sequences, more than 5% of them seen just once. The input for sequencing was PBMCs, taken at surgery. This clonotype was sampled from a male donor with early-stage non-small cell lung cancer. This chain uses TRBV2 with TRBJ2-4; D possibly corresponds to TRBD1 (7 bases). The CDR3 reads CASSDRGGGESKNIQYF. The DNA of the CDR3 is TGTGCCAGCAGTGATCGTGGAGGGGGCGAGTCCAAAAACATTCAGTACTTC.